The clone carrying this T cell receptor beta chain was seen only a few times. Additional DNA sequences in this sample encode the identical CDR3. This specimen comes from a study of blood T cell repertoires in COVID-19. Study details: The cDNA or gDNA used as material had been derived from T cells, B-cell-depleted T cells, or PBMCs.

V was pared by 1 base and J by 5 bases, with 0 bases of the junction left unmatched. CDR1 is SGHRS, CDR2 YFSETQ, per germline. The CDR3 runs to 13 residues. Libraries were prepared by immunoSEQ multiplex PCR; TCRdb keeps only in-frame clonotypes and omits some of them. Of more than 95,000 clones detected, about 79% appear once; the ten largest clones hold 37%. This rearrangement joins TRBV5-1 to TRBJ2-1; 7 bases align to TRBD1. The sample was peripheral blood. The source is a man in his forties or fifties with active or convalescent COVID-19. The CDR3 DNA follows: TGCGCCAGCAGCTTGACAGGGGACAATGAGCAGTTCTTC. It is translated as CASSLTGDNEQFF.